This T cell receptor beta chain originates from a study of T cell changes during pregnancy in multiple sclerosis. Using immunoSEQ multiplex PCR, the repertoire was profiled, and TCRdb retains in-frame clones only, with some absent. Altogether tens of thousands of clones are present, approximately 90% being singletons, with the ten largest covering 1.5% to 2%. This CDR3 is built from 15 residues. Germline CDR1 and CDR2: MGHRA and YSYEKL. V shed 5 bases and J shed 1 base, with 12 bases lying between them. Specimen: peripheral blood, collected in the first trimester of pregnancy. The genes are TRBV4-1 and TRBJ2-1; a weak D match, TRBD2 (6 bases). The receptor comes from a female donor in good health, enrolled as a control in a pregnancy study. The CDR3 nucleotides read TGCGCCAGCAGCTCGAATAGCGGATCCTACAATGAGCAGTTCTTC. Translation: CASSSNSGSYNEQFF.